Here is one TCR beta chain with its context. Its antigen is not known. The data are from a study of T cell responses to AZD1222 COVID-19 vaccine. Overall study findings and caveats: Without day 14 samples, only post-peak T cell repertoires were studied. Among the donors, most were white British and more were female, and clonal diversity was possibly underestimated. After two AZD1222 doses, spike-specific TCR breadth and depth rose versus day 0.

Trimming stripped 4 bases from V and 7 bases from J, with 9 bases between. This CDR3 is built from 12 residues. Germline V gene sequence: CDR1 SGHTS, CDR2 YDEGEE. Sequenced by immunoSEQ multiplex PCR; TCRdb stores in-frame clones only, minus some. The sample holds 65,000 to 95,000 clones, 70% to 90% seen once. This specimen was peripheral blood, taken 28 days after the second AZD1222 dose. The chain has TRBV5-8 and TRBJ1-3; TRBD1 might be the D (5 bases). The sequence was obtained from an adult who received the AZD1222 COVID-19 vaccine. As DNA, the CDR3 is TGTGCCAGCAGCCTGGGACGGAACACCATATATTTT. Translating gives CASSLGRNTIYF.